Sequencing of this T cell receptor beta chain was carried out in a study of OX40 agonist ivuxolimab in advanced cancers. Study-level background: Patients were given ivuxolimab, an antibody that agonizes OX40 (CD134). Three patients got partial responses; one had hepatocellular carcinoma and two had cutaneous melanoma.

This table comes from immunoSEQ multiplex PCR, and its TCRdb copy is limited to in-frame clones, with some not included. The sample shows roughly 90,000 clones, 85% to 90% of them seen only once. Concerning this clone: The antigen remains unidentified.

The germline V gene encodes CDR1 MDHEN and CDR2 SYDVKM. The CDR3 covers 15 residues. Trimming left V 4 bases short and J 9 bases short, with 19 bases between. Findings and limits, study-wide: Relative to CD4+ cells, CD8+ T cells on average had more expanded clones. Antigen specificity of clonally expanded peripheral T cells was not established.

The sequence was collected from an adult with an advanced solid tumor such as melanoma, head and neck, liver or kidney cancer. The chain couples TRBV28 to TRBJ2-1; a possible D gene is TRBD2 (6 bases). This material consisted of CD4+ or CD8+ T cells sorted from blood, taken in a trial of the OX40 agonist ivuxolimab. As DNA, the CDR3 is TGTGCCAGCAGTTCTGGGACTGGGGAGAGGGGTGAGCAGTTCTTC. This codes for CASSSGTGERGEQFF. Using reference TRBV28 and TRBJ2-1 for the parts outside the CDR3, the full variable domain is DVKVTQSSRYLVKRTGEKVFLECVQDMDHENMFWYRQDPGLGLRLIYFSYDVKMKEKGDIPEGYSVSREKKERFSLILESASTNQTSMYLCASSSGTGERGEQFFGPGTRLTVL.